The 29 T cell receptor beta chains reported below all come from one sample, sequenced in a study of blood T cell repertoires in COVID-19. Assay: immunoSEQ multiplex PCR; the TCRdb copy retains only in-frame clones and omits some. The sample lists approximately 94,000 clones; less than 90% were seen once. Sequencing input: peripheral blood. These receptor sequences come from a man aged 30 to 39 in a cohort sampled during active COVID-19.

The chain is built from TRBV6-2 or TRBV6-3 and TRBJ1-1; D not certain. V lost 0 bases, J lost 8 bases, and 10 bases lay in between. Germline CDR1 reads MNHEY; CDR2 reads SVGEGT. There are 13 residues in the CDR3. CDR3 sequence: CASSYSTRGEAFF. DNA for the CDR3: TGTGCCAGCAGTTACTCGACAAGAGGGGAAGCTTTCTTT.

This clone was seen a few times. This chain uses TRBV13 with TRBJ1-3; no clear D gene. V was cut by 1 base and J by 0 bases, with 4 bases left in between. The V gene's germline CDR1 is PRHDT and CDR2 FYEKMQ (reference sequence). The CDR3 has 14 residues. The CDR3 region is CASSLESSGNTIYF. CDR3 bases: TGTGCCAGCAGCTTAGAGAGCTCTGGAAACACCATATATTTT.

The rearrangement joins TRBV5-8 to TRBJ2-7, with TRBD1 identical over 7 bases. This CDR3 is 15 amino acids long. Germline loops: CDR1 SGHTS, CDR2 YDEGEE. Trimming cost V 0 bases and J 3 bases; bases outside gene matches: 6. The CDR3 loop is CASSLGPTGNYEQYF. The CDR3 coding sequence is TGTGCCAGCAGCTTGGGGCCGACAGGGAACTACGAGCAGTACTTC.

This clone has a single count. The CDR3 loop is CASSPVGAVGNEQFF. The CDR3 coding sequence is TGTGCCAGCAGCCCGGTGGGGGCGGTGGGCAATGAGCAGTTCTTC. The V and J genes are TRBV7-6 and TRBJ2-1; TRBD1 might be the D (6 bases). The length of the CDR3 is 15 residues. Germline V lookup: CDR1 SGHVS, CDR2 FNYEAQ. The V end lost 5 bases, the J end lost 6 bases, and 17 bases lay between the germline ends.

The chain recombines TRBV12-5 with TRBJ2-7; possible D gene TRBD1, 5 bases. Germline CDR1 reads LGHNT; CDR2 reads FRNRAP. V lost 4 bases to trimming and J lost 0 bases, with 7 bases between them. The CDR3 extends over 13 amino acids. Here the CDR3 reads CASGSTVSYEQYF. As DNA, the CDR3 is TGTGCTAGTGGTTCGACAGTCTCCTACGAGCAGTACTTC.

This clone was counted many times. The V call is TRBV2, the J call TRBJ2-7; D might be TRBD1 (7 bases). CDR1 is SNHLY, CDR2 FYNNEI, per germline. V lost 6 bases and J 6 bases, leaving 15 bases between the germline ends. This CDR3 is built from 13 residues. CDR3 amino acids: CASREGSGGEQYF. The CDR3 DNA reads TGTGCCAGCAGGGAGGGCTCAGGGGGCGAGCAGTACTTC.

The rearrangement uses TRBV6-6 and TRBJ1-1, with TRBD1 matching 10 bases. This CDR3 has 15 residues. V trimming: 9 bases; J trimming: 4 bases; junction bases outside the gene matches: 11. Germline loops: CDR1 MNHNY, CDR2 SVGAGI (reference sequence). The chain's CDR3 is CASTPTGGRGTEAFF. As DNA, the CDR3 is TGTGCCAGTACTCCGACAGGGGGCAGGGGCACTGAAGCTTTCTTT.

This chain uses TRBV19 with TRBJ1-5; a weak D match, TRBD1 (6 bases). Germline lookup yields CDR1 LNHDA and CDR2 SQIVND (reference sequence). CDR3 size: 14 residues. The germline V and J ends were trimmed by 4 bases and 6 bases, with 13 bases remaining between them. The CDR3 loop reads CASSTERGSQPQHF. CDR3 nucleotide sequence: TGTGCCAGTAGTACTGAAAGGGGGAGTCAGCCCCAGCATTTT.

The chain joins TRBV3-1 (or the pseudogene TRBV3-2) to TRBJ2-7, with TRBD2 matching 12 bases. Germline V gene data show CDR1 as LGHDT and CDR2 as YNNKEL (reference sequence). CDR3 length: 14 amino acids. With 4 bases clipped from V and 7 bases from J, the junction kept 5 bases outside the gene matches. The CDR3 protein is CASSPGLAGYEQYF. The CDR3 coding sequence is TGTGCCAGCAGCCCAGGACTAGCGGGGTATGAGCAGTACTTC.

V usage is TRBV6-5 and J usage is TRBJ1-2; D is uncertain. Trimming took 4 bases from V and 5 from J, leaving 14 bases between them. Germline values: CDR1 MNHEY, CDR2 SVGAGI. This CDR3 has 14 amino acids. The CDR3 reads CASSLSYRGYGYTF. Here the CDR3 DNA reads TGTGCCAGCAGTTTATCTTATCGGGGTTATGGCTACACCTTC.

The chain employs TRBV2 and TRBJ2-4; 9 bases are shared with TRBD2. CDR1 is SNHLY, CDR2 FYNNEI, per germline. The CDR3 consists of 14 residues. V dropped 7 bases and J dropped 7; count of bases not matched to a gene: 8. CDR3 nucleotide sequence: TGTGCCAGCAAACGGACTAGCGCGGGGAACATTCAGTACTTC. The encoded protein is CASKRTSAGNIQYF.

This clone has a single count. In nucleotides, the CDR3 is TGCGCCAGCAGCCCACCTCCGACAGGGGGCGAGACCCAGTACTTC. As protein: CASSPPPTGGETQYF. This chain uses TRBV5-1 with TRBJ2-5; 10 nucleotides line up with TRBD1. The ends lost 4 bases at V and 5 bases at J; junction bases unmatched: 8. Germline-derived CDR1 and CDR2 are SGHRS and YFSETQ. The CDR3 is made up of 15 amino acids.

The table lists this clone with a count of one. The gene calls are TRBV29-1 and TRBJ2-2; 9 positions match TRBD1. This CDR3 is 13 amino acids long. CDR1 is SQVTM and CDR2 is ANQGSEA in the germline V gene. V gave up 6 bases and J gave up 6 bases; unmatched junction bases: 5. The chain's CDR3 is CSVGTGRSGELFF. As DNA, the CDR3 is TGCAGCGTGGGGACAGGGAGGTCCGGGGAGCTGTTTTTT.

The chain uses TRBV27 and TRBJ2-2, with 12 nucleotides matching TRBD1. CDR1 MNHEY and CDR2 SMNVEV come from the germline V gene (reference sequence). The junction had 6 bases not matched to a gene; V was cut back by 0 bases and J by 7 bases. The CDR3 is made up of 17 amino acids. Here the CDR3 DNA reads TGTGCCAGCAGTTTATCGATCGGGACAGGGGGCGGCGGGGAGCTGTTTTTT. As protein: CASSLSIGTGGGGELFF.

This sequence joins TRBV30 and TRBJ1-6; D unresolved. Per germline, CDR1 GTSNPN and CDR2 SVGIG (reference sequence). CDR3 length equals 14 residues. Trimming removed 0 bases at V and 8 bases at J, with 11 bases between. The CDR3 DNA reads as TGTGCCTGGAGTGTATCGGGTCGGGATTCACCCCTCCACTTT. This gives the protein CAWSVSGRDSPLHF.

On this clone itself: At one end the junction does not follow the germline gene, possibly because of a read error. The chain couples TRBV5-5 to TRBJ2-7, with TRBD1 identical over 12 bases. The CDR3 runs 18 residues. Germline CDR1 reads SGHKS; CDR2 reads YYEKEE (reference sequence). The CDR3 protein is CASSYSGTGGQSTLPGFF. The CDR3 DNA is TGTGCCAGCAGCTACTCCGGGACAGGGGGCCAGAGCACTCTTCCGGGCTTCTTC.

The CDR3 loop is CAWTQDRGRRVYGYTF. As DNA, the CDR3 is TGTGCCTGGACCCAGGACAGGGGGCGCCGGGTCTATGGCTACACCTTC. The chain carries TRBV30 and TRBJ1-2; TRBD1 aligns across 11 bases. The CDR3 is 16 amino acids. Unmatched junction bases numbered 11, after V lost 4 bases and J lost 4 bases. Germline CDR1 GTSNPN, CDR2 SVGIG (reference sequence). Combining the CDR3 with reference TRBV30 and TRBJ1-2 gives the whole variable domain SQTIHQWPATLVQPVGSPLSLECTVEGTSNPNLYWYRQAAGRGLQLLFYSVGIGQISSEVPQNLSASRPQDRQFILSSKKLLLSDSGFYLCAWTQDRGRRVYGYTFGSGTRLTVV.

The V and J genes are TRBV27 and TRBJ1-2; D unclear. This CDR3 spans 13 amino acids. Trimming left V 3 bases short and J 8 bases short, with 13 bases between. Germline CDR1 and CDR2: MNHEY and SMNVEV (reference sequence). CDR3 loop: CASSFGGEGGYTF. CDR3 nucleotide sequence: TGTGCCAGCAGTTTCGGTGGGGAGGGAGGCTACACCTTC.

This clone is a singleton in its sample. The rearrangement links TRBV7-9 to TRBJ1-6; D is ambiguous. The CDR3 sequence is 18 residues long. V lost 4 bases to trimming and J lost 1 base, with 17 bases between them. Germline loops: CDR1 SEHNR, CDR2 FQNEAQ (reference sequence). For the CDR3, the DNA is TGTGCCAGCAGCTGCACCTCGAGGTGGGTTTCCTATAATTCACCCCTCCACTTT. This sequence encodes CASSCTSRWVSYNSPLHF.

V and J are TRBV7-2 and TRBJ1-3; maybe TRBD1 (5 bases). There are 17 residues in the CDR3. Per the germline V gene, CDR1 is SGHTA and CDR2 is FQGNSA. The ends were cut back, 1 base at V and 4 bases at J, with 17 bases in the middle. In DNA form, the CDR3 reads TGTGCCAGCAGCTTAGTTAGTGGGGGAGGCACCGGAAACACCATATATTTT. Residues: CASSLVSGGGTGNTIYF.

In its sample, this clone was seen a few times. The V and J genes are TRBV7-2 and TRBJ2-1; the match to TRBD2 covers 9 bases. J lost 8 bases, V lost 2 bases, and 4 bases had no gene match. Germline-derived CDR1 and CDR2 are SGHTA and FQGNSA. The CDR3 has 14 amino acids. CDR3 sequence reads: CASSLFPSGDEQFF. CDR3 DNA sequence: TGTGCCAGCAGCTTATTTCCTAGCGGGGATGAGCAGTTCTTC.

J is TRBJ1-5 and V is TRBV30; D perhaps matches TRBD1 (5 bases). The germline V gene encodes CDR1 GTSNPN and CDR2 SVGIG (reference sequence). Trimming removed 4 bases from V and 2 bases from J, with 9 bases in between. The CDR3 has 13 amino acids. DNA of the CDR3: TGTGCCTGGAATCAACAGGGCAATCAGCCCCAGCATTTT. This gives the protein CAWNQQGNQPQHF.

The chain combines TRBV18 with TRBJ2-2; D perhaps matches TRBD2 (5 bases). Trimming shortened V by 2 bases and J by 7 bases, and 17 bases separated the two germline ends. The CDR3 sequence is 16 residues long. Germline V CDR1 and CDR2: KGHSH, LQKENI. CDR3 residues: CASSPSVASLGGELFF. Here the CDR3 DNA reads TGTGCCAGCTCACCAAGCGTGGCTAGCCTGGGCGGGGAGCTGTTTTTT. Drawing the rest from reference TRBV18 and TRBJ2-2, the complete variable domain is NAGVMQNPRHLVRRRGQEARLRCSPMKGHSHVYWYRQLPEEGLKFMVYLQKENIIDESGMPKERFSAEFPKEGPSILRIQQVVRGDSAAYFCASSPSVASLGGELFFGEGSRLTVL.

V usage is TRBV7-9 and J usage is TRBJ1-1; 8 positions match TRBD1. Unmatched junction bases numbered 7, after V lost 5 bases and J lost 5 bases. The CDR3 contains 14 residues. Germline values: CDR1 SEHNR, CDR2 FQNEAQ (reference sequence). This chain's CDR3 is CASSPRGQGTEAFF. CDR3 coding DNA: TGTGCCAGCAGCCCCCGTGGACAGGGAACTGAAGCTTTCTTT.

This chain links TRBV2 with TRBJ1-2; no clear D gene. The length of the CDR3 is 12 residues. Trimming left V 9 bases short and J 7 bases short, with 15 bases between. From germline, CDR1 is SNHLY and CDR2 FYNNEI. CDR3 nucleotides: TGTGCCAGTGGGGAGGGCCCGGGTGGCTACACCTTC. Translating gives CASGEGPGGYTF. Filled out from reference TRBV2 and TRBJ1-2, the complete variable domain reads EPEVTQTPSHQVTQMGQEVILRCVPISNHLYFYWYRQILGQKVEFLVSFYNNEISEKSEIFDDQFSVERPDGSNFTLKIRSTKLEDSAMYFCASGEGPGGYTFGSGTRLTVV.

This chain uses TRBV5-1 with TRBJ2-7, with D possibly being TRBD2 (5 bases). Germline loops: CDR1 SGHRS, CDR2 YFSETQ. The CDR3 spans 14 residues. Between the trimmed V and J ends, which lost 0 bases and 6 bases, there was a span of 13 bases. CDR3 sequence reads: CASSLAGETAEQYF. The CDR3 DNA reads TGCGCCAGCAGCTTGGCCGGGGAGACTGCCGAGCAGTACTTC.

The rearrangement links TRBV6-2 or TRBV6-3 to TRBJ2-3; the match to TRBD2 covers 9 bases. The J segment lost 9 bases and the V segment lost 2 bases, leaving 12 bases of the junction unmatched. The CDR3 runs to 16 residues. CDR1 and CDR2 from the germline V gene are MNHEY and SVGEGT. The CDR3 DNA reads as TGTGCCAGCAGTTACCCCGACGGCGGGGGGGCCGGGACGCAGTATTTT. As protein: CASSYPDGGGAGTQYF.

This clone was observed once. The chain employs TRBV10-1 and TRBJ1-1; D perhaps matches TRBD1 (6 bases). The germline V and J ends were trimmed by 8 bases and 3 bases, with 19 bases remaining between them. This CDR3 contains 15 residues. Germline CDR1 reads WNHNN; CDR2 reads SYGVQD (reference sequence). The CDR3 DNA is TGCGCCAGCGCCCTTTGGGGGGGCGGGGACACTGAAGCTTTCTTT. Translating gives CASALWGGGDTEAFF.

This rearrangement joins TRBV3-1 (or the pseudogene TRBV3-2) to TRBJ2-2; the D gene is possibly TRBD2 (6 bases). Germline-derived CDR1 and CDR2 are LGHDT and YNNKEL (reference sequence). The CDR3 covers 13 residues. Trimming stripped 4 bases from V and 7 bases from J, with 10 bases between. The CDR3 coding sequence is TGTGCCAGCAGCCGGGGGGACGTCGGGGAGCTGTTTTTT. Translation: CASSRGDVGELFF.